The TCR beta chain described here comes from a study of human T cells and chemical hapten exposure. The V gene end was trimmed by 3 bases and the J gene end by 8 bases; junction bases not matched to a gene: 8. Germline-derived CDR1 and CDR2 are SQVTM and ANQGSEA. The CDR3 runs 13 residues. Via MiXCR, TCRdb re-called the RACE reads, giving one row per CDR3 protein. The sample shows tens of thousands of distinct CDR3 sequences, about 11% of them seen only once. Time point indicated: patch test 3, about 24 weeks after DPC sensitization. Treatment here: therapeutic diphenylcyclopropenone sensitization with weekly scalp DPC.

The receptor was derived from a woman in her twenties or thirties with alopecia areata. Some clones in this sample may be carry-over from other donors' samples. The sample in question was whole blood, obtained in connection with sensitization to the hapten diphenylcyclopropenone (DPC). The chain recombines TRBV29-1 with TRBJ1-1, with 8 bases aligning to TRBD1. The chain's CDR3 is CSVDVSGGREAFF. CDR3 coding DNA: TGCAGCGTTGACGTGTCAGGGGGCAGAGAAGCTTTCTTT.